This T cell receptor beta chain derives from a study of blood T cell repertoires in COVID-19. Study at large: Acute-phase and convalescent COVID-19 samples originated in the United States, Italy and Spain. T cells, B-cell-depleted T cells, or PBMCs provided the cDNA or gDNA that served as material.

Germline CDR1 and CDR2: LGHNT and FRNRAP. The CDR3 sequence is 15 residues long. V was clipped by 5 bases and J by 6 bases, with 17 bases between them. This clone was detected only once. Authors' processing steps: Researchers report that nucleated cell counts were estimated from reference gene primer amplification. Repertoires were generated with immunoSEQ multiplex PCR, while TCRdb's copy carries only in-frame clones and drops some. The V and J calls and the clone size are those of that table, but D and trimming were determined from the DNA. Among fewer than 80,000 clones, roughly 74% were seen once, and the ten largest hold 28%.

Sequenced input: peripheral blood. This sequence joins TRBV12-5 and TRBJ1-5, with a tentative D call TRBD1 (6 bases). This TCR was recovered from a woman of 80 years or more with acute or convalescent COVID-19. DNA of the CDR3: TGTGCTAGTGGTCTCCTACAGGGTATCGGTCAGCCCCAGCATTTT. Protein product: CASGLLQGIGQPQHF.